This TCR beta chain derives from a study of cytomegalovirus exposure and HLA in healthy donors. As for the study in general: Inside one of the first data releases sat some 85 million unique TCRs taken from HLA-typed donors.

With 60 Vbeta and 13 Jbeta primers, the PCR was carried out. The table came from immunoSEQ multiplex PCR; TCRdb's copy has only in-frame clones and leaves some out. The sample has about 120,000 clones, roughly 82% seen once. From germline, CDR1 is KGHSH and CDR2 LQKENI. The V and J ends lost 3 bases and 3 bases respectively, with 12 bases between them. CDR3 size: 14 residues. Findings and limits, study-wide: TCR association rates varied by HLA locus in a later analysis, with DRB1 highest and HLA-C lowest.

For this clone: Its specificity is unknown.

Sequencing input: PBMCs. This rearrangement joins TRBV18 to TRBJ2-7; the D gene is possibly TRBD2 (5 bases). This receptor was identified in a male donor in good health and CMV-seropositive. The CDR3 region is CASSPDLSGYEQYF. CDR3 coding DNA: TGTGCCAGCTCACCGGACCTAAGCGGCTACGAGCAGTACTTC. The entire variable domain, with the rest obtained from reference TRBV18 and TRBJ2-7, is as follows: NAGVMQNPRHLVRRRGQEARLRCSPMKGHSHVYWYRQLPEEGLKFMVYLQKENIIDESGMPKERFSAEFPKEGPSILRIQQVVRGDSAAYFCASSPDLSGYEQYFGPGTRLTVT.